The 20 T cell receptor beta chains below all came from one sample that was sequenced in a study of beta chain features in type 1 diabetes (dated by TCRdb to 2017 to 2018). The paper's findings and limits, for the study overall: A moderate but significant shortening of TCRB CDR3 length was observed in type 1 diabetes patients in all four CD4+ subsets.

The library was prepared using the immunoSEQ multiplex PCR assay. The entire amount of isolated RNA was reverse transcribed using the High Capacity cDNA Reverse Transcription Kit, so the sequenced TCRB transcripts were expressed ones. Held by TCRdb, this immuneACCESS table contains in-frame sequences only and omits some clones. Under half of the omission traces to an unresolved V gene where checked; the cause of the rest is unknown. The sample contains about 160,000 clones, about 9.4% of them found a single time. More than 0.4% of the sample lies in the top ten. Which antigens these TCRs recognize remains unknown. The sequencing sample was made of central memory CD4+ T cells from blood. These receptors came from a man under 40 with type 1 diabetes.

CDR3 coding DNA: TGTGCCAGCAGTTTAGGGGGCCTCTACGAGCAGTACTTC. This gives the protein CASSLGGLYEQYF. The chain uses TRBV6-6 and TRBJ2-7, with TRBD1 matching 7 bases. CDR1 is MNHNY, CDR2 SVGAGI, per germline (reference sequence). This CDR3 spans 13 amino acids. Germline trimming cut 4 bases from V and 3 bases from J; bases unmatched to any gene: 3.

In this sample, this clone turned up a few times. CDR3 residues: CASSPRTAGQETQYF. As DNA, the CDR3 is TGTGCCAGCAGCCCACGGACGGCGGGCCAAGAGACCCAGTACTTC. The genes are TRBV11-2 and TRBJ2-5; D perhaps matches TRBD2 (5 bases). The CDR3 is 15 amino acids. The ends were cut back, 5 bases at V and 1 base at J, with 14 bases in the middle. Per the germline V gene, CDR1 is SGHAT and CDR2 is FQNNGV.

The chain joins TRBV5-1 to TRBJ2-5, with D possibly matching TRBD2 (6 bases). This CDR3 region has 15 residues. Germline CDR1 is SGHRS and CDR2 is YFSETQ. V lost 1 base, J lost 4 bases, and 14 bases lay in between. The CDR3 is CASSLPTRGLETQYF. The DNA for the CDR3 is TGCGCCAGCAGCTTGCCCACTCGGGGGTTAGAGACCCAGTACTTC. Together with reference TRBV5-1 and TRBJ2-5, the CDR3 gives the full variable domain: KAGVTQTPRYLIKTRGQQVTLSCSPISGHRSVSWYQQTPGQGLQFLFEYFSETQRNKGNFPGRFSGRQFSNSRSEMNVSTLELGDSALYLCASSLPTRGLETQYFGPGTRLLVL.

The rearrangement links TRBV29-1 to TRBJ2-3; D might be TRBD2 (5 bases). Germline V gives CDR1 SQVTM, CDR2 ANQGSEA. The CDR3 runs to 15 residues. V gave up 3 bases and J gave up 1 base, with 14 bases separating them. The CDR3 is CSVDLEGVGTDTQYF. The CDR3 DNA follows: TGCAGCGTTGATTTAGAGGGAGTGGGCACAGATACGCAGTATTTT.

The V and J genes are TRBV7-3 and TRBJ1-1; 7 positions match TRBD1. Per the germline V gene, CDR1 is SGHTA and CDR2 is FQGTGA. The V gene end was trimmed by 5 bases and the J gene end by 3 bases; junction bases not matched to a gene: 3. CDR3 size: 13 residues. The DNA for the CDR3 is TGTGCCAGCAGCGCCCAGGGGGACACTGAAGCTTTCTTT. Translation gives CASSAQGDTEAFF.

This clone occurred a few times. The CDR3 here is CASIPSRFRGTGELFF. The DNA of the CDR3 is TGTGCCAGCATCCCCTCTAGATTCAGGGGCACCGGGGAGCTGTTTTTT. J is TRBJ2-2 and V is TRBV5-6; D may be TRBD1 (6 bases). V dropped 6 bases and J dropped 4 bases, with 19 bases sitting between them. The CDR3 is 16 residues long. The germline V gene has CDR1 SGHDT and CDR2 YYEEEE.

This clone has more than one count but fewer than ten. The genes are TRBV19 and TRBJ2-5; 8 nucleotides agree with TRBD2. V was clipped by 3 bases and J by 5 bases; unmatched bases: 8. The CDR3 spans 15 residues. From germline, CDR1 is LNHDA and CDR2 SQIVND (reference sequence). CDR3 protein: CASSMLSGRGETQYF. The CDR3 DNA reads as TGTGCCAGTAGTATGCTCAGCGGGAGAGGCGAGACCCAGTACTTC.

This rearrangement joins TRBV7-7 to TRBJ2-1; the match to TRBD2 covers 10 bases. This CDR3 is 15 amino acids long. Germline lookup yields CDR1 SSHAT and CDR2 FNYEAQ (reference sequence). Trimming at V came to 3 bases and at J to 6 bases, leaving 5 bases not matched to a gene. CDR3 protein: CASSFGTSESNEQFF. CDR3 DNA sequence: TGTGCCAGCAGCTTCGGGACTAGCGAATCCAATGAGCAGTTCTTC.

The table lists this clone with a few counts. The chain is built from TRBV11-2 and TRBJ2-1; 10 positions agree with TRBD2. Unmatched junction bases numbered 4, after V lost 5 bases and J lost 3 bases. The CDR3 sequence is 15 residues long. Looked up from germline, CDR1 is SGHAT and CDR2 is FQNNGV. The CDR3 coding sequence is TGTGCCAGCAGCCAAGGACTAGCGGTCTACAATGAGCAGTTCTTC. Protein product: CASSQGLAVYNEQFF.

This clone came up a few times. This chain uses TRBV2 with TRBJ2-7; D unclear. This CDR3 spans 12 amino acids. CDR1 is SNHLY, CDR2 FYNNEI, per germline. Deletions cut 6 bases from V and 1 base from J, with 7 bases between. CDR3 in DNA: TGTGCCAGCAGCTTGCAGTCCTACGAGCAGTACTTC. Protein: CASSLQSYEQYF.

This clone was detected a few times. The V and J genes are TRBV4-3 and TRBJ2-7; 8 bases are shared with TRBD2. Germline loops: CDR1 LGHNA, CDR2 YSLEER. The J segment lost 6 bases and the V segment lost 0 bases, leaving 10 bases of the junction unmatched. This CDR3 region has 16 residues. As DNA, the CDR3 is TGCGCCAGCAGCCAAGATGCCGGGAGGGCCAACGGCGAGCAGTACTTC. Amino acid sequence: CASSQDAGRANGEQYF.

This clone was observed a handful of times. The chain is built from TRBV7-8 and TRBJ2-3; 15 bases match TRBD2. Germline loops: CDR1 SGHVS, CDR2 FQNEAQ. The V and J ends lost 6 bases and 4 bases, in that order; junction bases with no gene match: 5. The CDR3 contains 16 residues. The CDR3 loop reads CASSLGLAGGADTQYF. For the CDR3, the DNA is TGTGCCAGCAGTTTGGGACTAGCGGGAGGCGCAGATACGCAGTATTTT.

This clone occurred a few times. This chain links TRBV5-1 with TRBJ2-5; D might be TRBD1 (5 bases). The germline V and J ends were trimmed by 3 bases and 5 bases, with 17 bases remaining between them. Germline CDR1 and CDR2: SGHRS and YFSETQ. CDR3 length: 15 residues. The CDR3 region has the DNA TGCGCCAGCAGCTCCCTAGGACACGTGCGGGAGACCCAGTACTTC. Translating it yields CASSSLGHVRETQYF. The entire variable domain, with the rest obtained from reference TRBV5-1 and TRBJ2-5, is as follows: KAGVTQTPRYLIKTRGQQVTLSCSPISGHRSVSWYQQTPGQGLQFLFEYFSETQRNKGNFPGRFSGRQFSNSRSEMNVSTLELGDSALYLCASSSLGHVRETQYFGPGTRLLVL.

The chain recombines TRBV15 with TRBJ2-2; D gene uncertain. The CDR3 is made up of 14 amino acids. The V gene lost 0 bases and the J gene lost 6 bases, with 8 bases spanning the gap. CDR1 LNHNV and CDR2 YYDKDF come from the germline V gene (reference sequence). The CDR3 sequence is CATSRDLPSGELFF. In DNA form, the CDR3 reads TGTGCCACCAGCAGAGATCTACCTTCCGGGGAGCTGTTTTTT.

This clone was counted a few times. The chain is built from TRBV18 and TRBJ2-4; D might be TRBD1 (6 bases). Trimming cost V 3 bases and J 8 bases, with 14 bases left between them. The germline V gene has CDR1 KGHSH and CDR2 LQKENI. The CDR3 is made up of 14 amino acids. DNA of the CDR3: TGTGCCAGCTCACCGGCCGGGACAACTGACATTCAGTACTTC. This gives the protein CASSPAGTTDIQYF.

This clone was picked up a small number of times. J is TRBJ1-5 and V is TRBV15; 9 bases line up with TRBD1. Trimming cost V 2 bases and J 7 bases; bases outside gene matches: 18. The CDR3 has 19 amino acids. Germline-derived CDR1 and CDR2 are LNHNV and YYDKDF (reference sequence). CDR3 sequence reads: CATSRPVDTLQGAKQPQHF. In nucleotides, the CDR3 is TGTGCCACCAGCAGACCCGTAGATACTCTACAGGGGGCAAAACAGCCCCAGCATTTT.

The chain recombines TRBV9 with TRBJ1-2; 12 bases align to TRBD1. V was clipped by 0 bases and J by 8 bases; unmatched bases: 8. The length of the CDR3 is 16 residues. Germline V gene lookup returns CDR1 SGDLS and CDR2 YYNGEE. CDR3 sequence (DNA): TGTGCCAGCAGCGTAGAGGGGACAGGGGGCGTCGGGGGCTACACCTTC. Protein: CASSVEGTGGVGGYTF.

The CDR3 DNA is TGTGCCAGCGGGGACTCCTTAAGGACCCAGTACTTC. Translation gives CASGDSLRTQYF. The chain is built from TRBV2 and TRBJ2-5; D might be TRBD2 (6 bases). Trimming pared 8 bases from V and 7 bases from J, leaving 14 bases between. Germline V gives CDR1 SNHLY, CDR2 FYNNEI. The CDR3 totals 12 residues.

The rearrangement uses TRBV6-1 and TRBJ2-2, with D tentatively TRBD2 (6 bases). Per germline, CDR1 MNHNS and CDR2 SASEGT. V lost 4 bases, J lost 4 bases, and 19 bases lay in between. There are 17 residues in the CDR3. CDR3 in amino acids: CASSGRGSGLITGELFF. CDR3 sequence (DNA): TGTGCCAGCAGTGGGCGGGGATCGGGACTCATCACCGGGGAGCTGTTTTTT.

This clone occurred a few times. The rearrangement joins TRBV4-2 to TRBJ2-2; D is perhaps TRBD1 (5 bases). The CDR3 runs to 14 residues. Germline loops: CDR1 LGHNA, CDR2 YNFKEQ. Trimming cost V 8 bases and J 5 bases, with 15 bases left between them. The CDR3 bases are TGTGCCAGCGGCACCAGGGATGGGACCGGGGAGCTGTTTTTT. Translated: CASGTRDGTGELFF.